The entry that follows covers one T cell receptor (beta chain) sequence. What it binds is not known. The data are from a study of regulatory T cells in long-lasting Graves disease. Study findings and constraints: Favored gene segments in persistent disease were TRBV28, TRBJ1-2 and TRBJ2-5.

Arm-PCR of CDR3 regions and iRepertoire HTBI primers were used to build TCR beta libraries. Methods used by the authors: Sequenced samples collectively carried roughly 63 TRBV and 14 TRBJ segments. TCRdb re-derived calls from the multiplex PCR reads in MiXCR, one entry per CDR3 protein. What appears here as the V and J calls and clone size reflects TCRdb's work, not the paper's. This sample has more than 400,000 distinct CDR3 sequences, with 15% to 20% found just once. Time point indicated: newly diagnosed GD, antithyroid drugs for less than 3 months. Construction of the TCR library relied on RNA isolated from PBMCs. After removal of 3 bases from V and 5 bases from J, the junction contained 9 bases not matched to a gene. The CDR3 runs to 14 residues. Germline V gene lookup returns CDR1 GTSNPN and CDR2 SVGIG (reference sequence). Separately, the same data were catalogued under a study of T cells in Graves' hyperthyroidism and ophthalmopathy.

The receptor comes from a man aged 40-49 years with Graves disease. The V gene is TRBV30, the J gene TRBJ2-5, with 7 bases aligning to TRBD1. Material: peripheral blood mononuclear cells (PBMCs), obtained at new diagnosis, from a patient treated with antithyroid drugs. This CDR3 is CAWSEGTGVETQYF. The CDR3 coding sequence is TGTGCCTGGAGCGAAGGAACAGGGGTGGAGACCCAGTACTTC.